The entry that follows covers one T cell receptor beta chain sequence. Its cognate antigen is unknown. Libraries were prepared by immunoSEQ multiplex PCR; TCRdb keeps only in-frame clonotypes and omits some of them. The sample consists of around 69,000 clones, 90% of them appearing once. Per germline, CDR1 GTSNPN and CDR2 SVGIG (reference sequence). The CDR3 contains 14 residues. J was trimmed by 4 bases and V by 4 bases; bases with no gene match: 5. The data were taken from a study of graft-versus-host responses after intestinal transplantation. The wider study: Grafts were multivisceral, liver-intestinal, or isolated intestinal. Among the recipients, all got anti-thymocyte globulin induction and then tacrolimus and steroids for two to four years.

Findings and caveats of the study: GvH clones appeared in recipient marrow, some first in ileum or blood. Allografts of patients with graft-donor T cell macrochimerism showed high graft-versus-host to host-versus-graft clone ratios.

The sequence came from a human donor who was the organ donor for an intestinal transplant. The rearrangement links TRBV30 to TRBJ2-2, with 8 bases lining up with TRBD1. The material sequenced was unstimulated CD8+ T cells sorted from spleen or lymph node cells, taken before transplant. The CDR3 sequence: CAWTRTGSTGELFF. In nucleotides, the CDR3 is TGTGCCTGGACTCGGACAGGGAGCACCGGGGAGCTGTTTTTT. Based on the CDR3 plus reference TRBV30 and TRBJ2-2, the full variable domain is SQTIHQWPATLVQPVGSPLSLECTVEGTSNPNLYWYRQAAGRGLQLLFYSVGIGQISSEVPQNLSASRPQDRQFILSSKKLLLSDSGFYLCAWTRTGSTGELFFGEGSRLTVL.